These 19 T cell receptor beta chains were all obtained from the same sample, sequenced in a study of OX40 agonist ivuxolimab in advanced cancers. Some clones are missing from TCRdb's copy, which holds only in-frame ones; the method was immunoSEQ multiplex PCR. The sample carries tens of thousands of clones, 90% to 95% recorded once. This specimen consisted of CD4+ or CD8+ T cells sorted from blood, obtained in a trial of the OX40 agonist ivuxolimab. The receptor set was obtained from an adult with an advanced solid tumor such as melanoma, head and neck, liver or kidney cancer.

The CDR3 sequence is CAISESESTQYF. The CDR3, as DNA: TGTGCCATCAGTGAGTCAGAGAGTACCCAGTACTTC. The chain has TRBV10-3 and TRBJ2-5; D call uncertain. CDR1 and CDR2 (germline): ENHRY, SYGVKD. With 0 bases removed from V and 8 bases from J, the gap between germline ends came to 7 bases. This CDR3 has 12 amino acids.

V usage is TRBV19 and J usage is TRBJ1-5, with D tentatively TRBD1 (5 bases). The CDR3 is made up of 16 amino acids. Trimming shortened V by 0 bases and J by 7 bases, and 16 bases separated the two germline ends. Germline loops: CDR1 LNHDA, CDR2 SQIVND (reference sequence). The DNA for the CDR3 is TGTGCCAGTAGTATAGATTGGTACGGGGGGAGACAGCCCCAGCATTTT. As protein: CASSIDWYGGRQPQHF.

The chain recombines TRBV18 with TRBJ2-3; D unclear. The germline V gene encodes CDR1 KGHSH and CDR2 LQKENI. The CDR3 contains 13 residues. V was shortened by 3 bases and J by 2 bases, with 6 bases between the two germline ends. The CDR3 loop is CASSPVDTDTQYF. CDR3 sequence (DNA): TGTGCCAGCTCACCCGTAGACACAGATACGCAGTATTTT. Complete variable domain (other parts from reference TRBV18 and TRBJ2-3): NAGVMQNPRHLVRRRGQEARLRCSPMKGHSHVYWYRQLPEEGLKFMVYLQKENIIDESGMPKERFSAEFPKEGPSILRIQQVVRGDSAAYFCASSPVDTDTQYFGPGTRLTVL.

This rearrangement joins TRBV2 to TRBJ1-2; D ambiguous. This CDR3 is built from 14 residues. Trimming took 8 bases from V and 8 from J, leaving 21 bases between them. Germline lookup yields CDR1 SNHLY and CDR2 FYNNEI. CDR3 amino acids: CASRALPREGGYTF. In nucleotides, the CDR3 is TGTGCCAGCCGGGCCCTCCCGAGGGAAGGAGGCTACACCTTC.

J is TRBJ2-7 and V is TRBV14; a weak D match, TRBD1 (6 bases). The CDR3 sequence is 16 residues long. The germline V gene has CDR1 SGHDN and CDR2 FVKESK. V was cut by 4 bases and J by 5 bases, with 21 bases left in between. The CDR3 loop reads CASSPLSRQAKNEQYF. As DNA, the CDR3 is TGTGCCAGCAGCCCCCTATCAAGACAGGCGAAGAACGAGCAGTACTTC.

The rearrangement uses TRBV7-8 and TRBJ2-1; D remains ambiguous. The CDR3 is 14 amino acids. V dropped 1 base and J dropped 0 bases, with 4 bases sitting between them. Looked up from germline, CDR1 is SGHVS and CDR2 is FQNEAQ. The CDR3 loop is CASSLGSSYNEQFF. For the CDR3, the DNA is TGTGCCAGCAGCTTAGGTAGCTCCTACAATGAGCAGTTCTTC.

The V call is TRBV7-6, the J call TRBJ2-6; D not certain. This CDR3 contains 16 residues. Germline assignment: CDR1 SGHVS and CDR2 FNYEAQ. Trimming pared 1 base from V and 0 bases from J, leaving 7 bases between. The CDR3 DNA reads TGTGCCAGCAGCTTAGTTGCGCCCTCTGGGGCCAACGTCCTGACTTTC. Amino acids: CASSLVAPSGANVLTF.

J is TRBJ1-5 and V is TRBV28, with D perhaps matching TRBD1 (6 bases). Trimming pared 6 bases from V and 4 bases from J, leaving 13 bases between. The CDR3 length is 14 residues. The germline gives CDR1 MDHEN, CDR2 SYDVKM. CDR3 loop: CASRPGQFNQPQHF. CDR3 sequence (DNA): TGTGCCAGCAGACCCGGACAGTTTAATCAGCCCCAGCATTTT.

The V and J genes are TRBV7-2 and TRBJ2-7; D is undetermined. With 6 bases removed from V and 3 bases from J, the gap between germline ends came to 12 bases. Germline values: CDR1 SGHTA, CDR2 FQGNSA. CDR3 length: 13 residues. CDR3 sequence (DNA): TGTGCCAGCAGGCCCTCGGGTGTCTACGAGCAGTACTTC. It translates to CASRPSGVYEQYF.

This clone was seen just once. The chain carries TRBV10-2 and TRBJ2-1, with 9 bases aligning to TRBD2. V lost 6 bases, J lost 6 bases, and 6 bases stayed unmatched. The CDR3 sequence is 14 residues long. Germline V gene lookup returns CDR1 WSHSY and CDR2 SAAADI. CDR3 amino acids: CASRAGGLANEQFF. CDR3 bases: TGCGCCAGCAGGGCAGGGGGACTAGCCAATGAGCAGTTCTTC.

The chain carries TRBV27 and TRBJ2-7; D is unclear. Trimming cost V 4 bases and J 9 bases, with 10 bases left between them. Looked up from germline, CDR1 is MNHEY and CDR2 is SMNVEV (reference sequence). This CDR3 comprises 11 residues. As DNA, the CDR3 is TGTGCCAGCAGTTCAGGAACGGCGCAGTACTTC. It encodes CASSSGTAQYF.

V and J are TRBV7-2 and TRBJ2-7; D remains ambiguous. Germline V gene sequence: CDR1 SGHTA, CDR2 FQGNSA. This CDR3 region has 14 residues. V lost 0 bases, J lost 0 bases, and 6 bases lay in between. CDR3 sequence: CASSLAVVSYEQYF. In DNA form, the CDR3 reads TGTGCCAGCAGCTTAGCCGTAGTCTCCTACGAGCAGTACTTC.

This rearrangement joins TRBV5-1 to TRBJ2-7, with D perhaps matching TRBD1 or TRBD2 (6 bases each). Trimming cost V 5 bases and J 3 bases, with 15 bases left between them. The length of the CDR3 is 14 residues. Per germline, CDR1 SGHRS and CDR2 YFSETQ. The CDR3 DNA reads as TGCGCCAGCAGGGTCTCGGGGGCCAGCTACGAGCAGTACTTC. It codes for CASRVSGASYEQYF.

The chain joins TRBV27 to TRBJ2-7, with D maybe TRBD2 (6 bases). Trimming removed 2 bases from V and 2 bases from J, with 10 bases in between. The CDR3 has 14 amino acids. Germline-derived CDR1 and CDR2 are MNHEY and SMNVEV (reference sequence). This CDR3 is CASSLEAGTYEQYF. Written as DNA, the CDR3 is TGTGCCAGCAGTTTAGAGGCGGGGACCTACGAGCAGTACTTC.

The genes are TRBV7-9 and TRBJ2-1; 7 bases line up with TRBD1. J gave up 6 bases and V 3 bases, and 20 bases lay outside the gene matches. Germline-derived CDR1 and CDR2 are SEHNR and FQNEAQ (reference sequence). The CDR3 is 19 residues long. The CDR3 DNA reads TGTGCCAGCAGCTTTTATTGGTCCCTGGGACAGCGGAAAGGCAATGAGCAGTTCTTC. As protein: CASSFYWSLGQRKGNEQFF.

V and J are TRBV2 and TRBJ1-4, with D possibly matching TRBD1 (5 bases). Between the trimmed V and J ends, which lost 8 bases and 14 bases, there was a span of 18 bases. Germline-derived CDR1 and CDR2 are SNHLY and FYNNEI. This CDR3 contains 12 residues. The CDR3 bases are TGTGCCAGCGGGGGAGGGGTCCCTAATCTGTTTTTT. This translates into CASGGGVPNLFF. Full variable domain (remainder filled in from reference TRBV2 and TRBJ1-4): EPEVTQTPSHQVTQMGQEVILRCVPISNHLYFYWYRQILGQKVEFLVSFYNNEISEKSEIFDDQFSVERPDGSNFTLKIRSTKLEDSAMYFCASGGGVPNLFFGSGTQLSVL.

CDR3 residues: CASSRESEQFF. The CDR3 DNA reads TGCGCCAGCAGCCGAGAGAGCGAGCAGTTCTTC. The V call is TRBV4-1, the J call TRBJ2-1; no clear D. V lost 4 bases and J 10 bases, leaving 8 bases between the germline ends. Germline-derived CDR1 and CDR2 are MGHRA and YSYEKL. The CDR3 spans 11 residues.

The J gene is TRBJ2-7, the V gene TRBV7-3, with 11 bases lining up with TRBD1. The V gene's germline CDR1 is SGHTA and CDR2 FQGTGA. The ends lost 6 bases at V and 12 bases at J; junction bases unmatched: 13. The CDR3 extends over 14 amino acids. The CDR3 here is CASSPGQGANNVYF. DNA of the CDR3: TGTGCCAGCAGTCCCGGACAGGGGGCAAACAACGTGTACTTC.

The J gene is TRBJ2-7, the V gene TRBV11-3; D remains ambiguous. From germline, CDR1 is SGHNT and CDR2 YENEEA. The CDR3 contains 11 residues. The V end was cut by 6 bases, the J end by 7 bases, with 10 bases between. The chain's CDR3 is CASRAAGEQYF. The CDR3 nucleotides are TGTGCCAGCAGGGCAGCCGGGGAGCAGTACTTC.